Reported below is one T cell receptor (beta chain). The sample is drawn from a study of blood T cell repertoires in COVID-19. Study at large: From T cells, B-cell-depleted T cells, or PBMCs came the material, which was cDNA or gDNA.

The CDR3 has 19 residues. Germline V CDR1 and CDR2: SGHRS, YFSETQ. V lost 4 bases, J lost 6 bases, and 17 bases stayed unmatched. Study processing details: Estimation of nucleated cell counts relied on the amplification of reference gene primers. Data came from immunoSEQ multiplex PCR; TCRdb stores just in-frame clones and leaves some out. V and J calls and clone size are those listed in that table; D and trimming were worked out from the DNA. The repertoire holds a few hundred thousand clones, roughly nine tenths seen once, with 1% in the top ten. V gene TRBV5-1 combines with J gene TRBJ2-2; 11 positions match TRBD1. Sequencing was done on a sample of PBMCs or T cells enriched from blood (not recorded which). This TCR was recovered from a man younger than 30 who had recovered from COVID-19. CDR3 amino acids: CASSRRPPGQGDSAGELFF. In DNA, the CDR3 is TGCGCCAGCAGCAGAAGGCCCCCGGGACAGGGGGATTCAGCCGGGGAGCTGTTTTTT. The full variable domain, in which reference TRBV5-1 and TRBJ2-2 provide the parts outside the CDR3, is KAGVTQTPRYLIKTRGQQVTLSCSPISGHRSVSWYQQTPGQGLQFLFEYFSETQRNKGNFPGRFSGRQFSNSRSEMNVSTLELGDSALYLCASSRRPPGQGDSAGELFFGEGSRLTVL.